This T cell receptor beta chain was recovered during a study of human T cells and chemical hapten exposure. Study-wide background: TCR yields per sample varied mostly from small pooled library volume differences. Study-wide findings and caveats: Sensitizing with DPC caused no change in TCRs above 1 in 1000 frequency.

Only a few counts were recorded for this clonotype. Its antigen is unidentified. Time point meaning: healthy volunteer bleed at 6 weeks. The authors extracted total RNA from unfractionated whole blood. The library attached unique molecular identifiers to individual cDNA molecules. The authors' processing: Sampled TCR counts reached a median of 95,638 per sample, with values ranging from 23,224 to 690,600. TCRdb ran MiXCR on the RACE reads and lists one entry per CDR3 protein. In this record, the V and J calls reflect TCRdb's handling and not the investigators' own analysis. This table has more than 75,000 distinct CDR3 sequences, over 8.5% appearing once. The CDR3 has 14 amino acids. The V and J ends lost 9 bases and 4 bases respectively, with 16 bases between them. Per the germline V gene, CDR1 is MNHEY and CDR2 is SMNVEV (reference sequence).

This clonotype was sampled from a male donor in good health. Some clones in this sample may be carry-over from other donors' samples. The sequenced material came from whole blood. This chain uses TRBV27 with TRBJ2-1; no definite D call. The DNA of the CDR3 is TGTGCCAGTCTCAACCCCCCTGATTACAATGAGCAGTTCTTC. It specifies CASLNPPDYNEQFF.